The sequence of this T cell receptor beta chain was determined in a study of blood T cells in healthy people across ages. A second 7 to 11 cycle PCR used barcoded and J-beta primers. TCRdb redid the calling of the 5' RACE reads with MiXCR, one entry per CDR3 protein. The data contain over 750,000 distinct CDR3 sequences, about 25% of them singletons. Per sample, at least 5.5 micrograms of total RNA were extracted. For this clonotype: The target antigen is unknown. At one of its ends the junction is not consistent with the germline gene, which may arise from a read error.

The CDR3 covers 17 residues. Germline V gives CDR1 ENHRY, CDR2 SYGVKD. Overall study results and limits: For the donors, CMV status was unknown and possibly confounded expanded clonotype changes. It was held that the diversity estimates obtained from one million T cells were underestimates. As age increased, TCR beta diversity per million T cells fell in a roughly linear fashion.

These same data were also listed under a study on T cells of mothers and their children.

This chain links TRBV10-3 with TRBJ2-4, with D possibly matching TRBD1 (5 bases). The clonotype comes from a boy younger than 18 in good health. Specimen: blood. CDR3 in amino acids: CAISLLGLDSFKNIQYF. CDR3 DNA sequence: TGCGCCATCAGCCTCTTAGGCCTCGACAGTTTCAAAAACATTCAGTACTTC.